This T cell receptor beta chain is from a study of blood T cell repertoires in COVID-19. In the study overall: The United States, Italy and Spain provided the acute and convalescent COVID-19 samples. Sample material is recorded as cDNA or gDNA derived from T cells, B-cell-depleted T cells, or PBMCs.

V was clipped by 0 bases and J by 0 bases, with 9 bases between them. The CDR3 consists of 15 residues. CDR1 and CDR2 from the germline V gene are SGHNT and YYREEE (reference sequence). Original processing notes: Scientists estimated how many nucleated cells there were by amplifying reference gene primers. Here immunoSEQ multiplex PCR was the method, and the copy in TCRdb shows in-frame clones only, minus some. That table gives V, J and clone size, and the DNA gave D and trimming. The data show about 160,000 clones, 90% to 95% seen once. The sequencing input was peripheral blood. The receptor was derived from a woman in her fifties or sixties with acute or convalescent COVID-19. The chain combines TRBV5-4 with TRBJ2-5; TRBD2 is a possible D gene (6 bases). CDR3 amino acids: CASSLGGTHQETQYF. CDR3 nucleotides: TGTGCCAGCAGCTTGGGAGGGACTCACCAAGAGACCCAGTACTTC. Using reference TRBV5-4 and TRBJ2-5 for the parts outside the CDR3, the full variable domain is ETGVTQSPTHLIKTRGQQVTLRCSSQSGHNTVSWYQQALGQGPQFIFQYYREEENGRGNFPPRFSGLQFPNYSSELNVNALELDDSALYLCASSLGGTHQETQYFGPGTRLLVL.